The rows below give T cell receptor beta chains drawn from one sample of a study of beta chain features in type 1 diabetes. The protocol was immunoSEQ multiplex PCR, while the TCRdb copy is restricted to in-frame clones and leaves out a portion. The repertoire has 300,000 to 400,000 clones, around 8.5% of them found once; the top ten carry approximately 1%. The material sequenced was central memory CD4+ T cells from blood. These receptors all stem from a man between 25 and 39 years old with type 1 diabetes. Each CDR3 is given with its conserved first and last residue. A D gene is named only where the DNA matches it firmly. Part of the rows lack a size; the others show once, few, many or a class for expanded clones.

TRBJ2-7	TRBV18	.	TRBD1	CASSPSTGGLTYEQYF	TGTGCCAGCTCACCATCAACAGGGGGCCTAACGTACGAGCAGTACTTC
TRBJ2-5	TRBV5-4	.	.	CASSDRFTGVGETQYF	TGTGCCAGCAGCGACCGATTCACGGGGGTCGGAGAGACCCAGTACTTC
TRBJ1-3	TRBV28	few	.	CASRRSSGNTIYF	TGTGCCAGCAGGAGGTCATCTGGAAACACCATATATTTT
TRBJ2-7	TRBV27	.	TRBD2	CASTKGSGGPGEQYF	TGTGCCAGCACGAAAGGTAGCGGGGGGCCGGGCGAGCAGTACTTC
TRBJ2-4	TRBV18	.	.	CASSPRREDIQYF	TGTGCCAGCTCACCACGGAGGGAGGACATTCAGTACTTC
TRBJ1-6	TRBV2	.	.	CASRVRQLNSPLHF	TGTGCCAGCAGGGTACGACAGTTAAATTCACCCCTCCACTTT
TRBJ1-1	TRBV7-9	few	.	CASRGDTEAFF	TGTGCCAGCAGAGGTGATACTGAAGCTTTCTTT
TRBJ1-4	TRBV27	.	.	CASSYQMSGREKLFF	TGTGCCAGCAGTTATCAGATGTCGGGCCGGGAAAAACTGTTTTTT
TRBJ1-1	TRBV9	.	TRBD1	CASSALQGATEAFF	TGTGCCAGCAGCGCACTACAGGGGGCAACCGAAGCTTTCTTT
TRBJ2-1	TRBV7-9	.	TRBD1	CASSRAGTGVNEQFF	TGTGCCAGCAGCCGCGCGGGGACAGGGGTTAATGAGCAGTTCTTC
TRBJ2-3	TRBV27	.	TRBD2	CASSPGSGGLTDTQYF	TGTGCCAGCAGTCCCGGTAGCGGGGGGCTCACAGATACGCAGTATTTT
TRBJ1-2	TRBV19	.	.	CASSSGPRANYGYTF	TGTGCCAGTAGTTCAGGACCCCGAGCTAACTATGGCTACACCTTC
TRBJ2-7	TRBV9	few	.	CASSVAGAPGEQYF	TGTGCCAGCAGCGTAGCAGGGGCCCCTGGCGAGCAGTACTTC
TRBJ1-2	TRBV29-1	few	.	CSGNRVADGYTF	TGCAGCGGGAACAGGGTGGCGGACGGCTACACCTTC
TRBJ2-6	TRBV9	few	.	CASSVKGSGANVLTF	TGTGCCAGCAGCGTTAAGGGCTCTGGGGCCAACGTCCTGACTTTC
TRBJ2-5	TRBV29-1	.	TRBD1	CSADRGLGETQYF	TGCAGCGCGGACAGGGGGCTCGGAGAGACCCAGTACTTC
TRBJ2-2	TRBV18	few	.	CASSLGTARELFF	TGTGCCAGCTCACTCGGGACCGCCCGAGAGCTGTTTTTT
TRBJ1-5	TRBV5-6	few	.	CASSFRDIHQPQHF	TGTGCCAGCAGCTTCCGGGACATCCATCAGCCCCAGCATTTT
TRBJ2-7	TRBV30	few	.	CAWDKVPRRRGYEQYF	TGTGCCTGGGATAAAGTACCCCGACGGAGGGGCTACGAGCAGTACTTC
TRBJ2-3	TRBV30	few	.	CAWRPQGGTDTQYF	TGTGCCTGGCGTCCACAGGGAGGGACAGATACGCAGTATTTT
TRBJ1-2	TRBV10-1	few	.	CASSESGGDGYTF	TGCGCCAGCAGTGAGTCGGGGGGGGATGGCTACACCTTC
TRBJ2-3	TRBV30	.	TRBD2	CAWNSGGGTDTQYF	TGTGCCTGGAATAGCGGGGGGGGCACAGATACGCAGTATTTT
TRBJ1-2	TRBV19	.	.	CASSINAVNYGYTF	TGTGCCAGTAGTATAAATGCAGTCAACTATGGCTACACCTTC
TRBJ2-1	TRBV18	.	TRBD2	CASSTGAGGPSEQFF	TGTGCCAGCTCAACGGGAGCGGGGGGGCCGAGTGAGCAGTTCTTC
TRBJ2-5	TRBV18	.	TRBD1	CASSPQTGEETQYF	TGTGCCAGCTCGCCACAAACAGGGGAAGAGACCCAGTACTTC
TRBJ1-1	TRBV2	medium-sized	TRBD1	CASSGDRGTEAFF	TGTGCCAGCAGTGGGGACAGGGGAACTGAAGCTTTCTTT
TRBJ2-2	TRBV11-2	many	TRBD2	CASEGGTRTGELFF	TGTGCCAGCGAGGGAGGGACCCGTACCGGGGAGCTGTTTTTT
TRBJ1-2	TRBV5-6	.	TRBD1	CASSGLGQGRNYGYTF	TGTGCCAGCAGCGGATTAGGACAGGGGCGGAACTATGGCTACACCTTC
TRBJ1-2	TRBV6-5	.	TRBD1	CASSPTGAAGYTF	TGTGCCAGCAGTCCGACAGGGGCGGCTGGCTACACCTTC
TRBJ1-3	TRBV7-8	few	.	CASSLDQGSFSGNTIYF	TGTGCCAGCAGCTTAGACCAAGGGAGTTTCTCTGGAAACACCATATATTTT
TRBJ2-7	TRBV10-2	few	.	CASRETRTLKDYEQYF	TGCGCCAGCAGAGAAACGAGGACTCTAAAGGACTACGAGCAGTACTTC
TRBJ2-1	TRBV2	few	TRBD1	CASSPFGDRVNEQFF	TGTGCCAGCAGTCCTTTTGGGGACAGGGTCAATGAGCAGTTCTTC
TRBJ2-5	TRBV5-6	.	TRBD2	CASSPGLVDETQYF	TGTGCCAGCAGCCCGGGACTAGTCGACGAGACCCAGTACTTC
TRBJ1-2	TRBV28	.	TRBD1	CASGGTAFNYGYTF	TGTGCCAGCGGGGGGACAGCCTTTAACTATGGCTACACCTTC
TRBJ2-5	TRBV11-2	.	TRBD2	CASSPVLAGLETQYF	TGTGCCAGCAGCCCAGTACTAGCGGGGCTAGAGACCCAGTACTTC
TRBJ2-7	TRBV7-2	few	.	CASSPTRDHEQYF	TGTGCCAGCAGCCCGACCCGGGACCACGAGCAGTACTTC
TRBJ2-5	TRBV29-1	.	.	CSVERGAQETQYF	TGCAGCGTTGAGCGGGGAGCACAAGAGACCCAGTACTTC
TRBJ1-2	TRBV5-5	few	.	CASSITYGYTF	TGTGCCAGCAGCATAACCTATGGCTACACCTTC
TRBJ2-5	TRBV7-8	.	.	CASSLTGEPQETQYF	TGTGCCAGCAGCTTAACGGGGGAGCCCCAAGAGACCCAGTACTTC
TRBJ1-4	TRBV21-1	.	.	CASSTRDRGPGEKLFF	TGTGCCAGCAGCACCCGGGACAGGGGGCCGGGTGAAAAACTGTTTTTT
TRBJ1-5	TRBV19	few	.	CASSEERQPQHF	TGTGCCAGTAGCGAAGAGCGGCAGCCCCAGCATTTT
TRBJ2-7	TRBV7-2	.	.	CASSLGGRGPYEQYF	TGTGCCAGCAGCTTAGGGGGACGGGGGCCCTACGAGCAGTACTTC
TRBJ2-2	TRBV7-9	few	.	CASSLESGAGGTGELFF	TGTGCCAGCAGCTTAGAATCAGGCGCCGGTGGCACCGGGGAGCTGTTTTTT
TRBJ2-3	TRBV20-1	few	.	CSAGGANTQYF	TGCAGTGCTGGCGGGGCGAATACGCAGTATTTT
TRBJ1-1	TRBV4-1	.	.	CASSQLGVLNTEAFF	TGCGCCAGCAGCCAGTTAGGGGTCTTGAACACTGAAGCTTTCTTT
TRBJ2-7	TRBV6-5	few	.	CASSYSGGSYEQYF	TGTGCCAGCAGTTACTCAGGGGGCTCCTACGAGCAGTACTTC
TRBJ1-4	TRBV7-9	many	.	CASSSRGAEEKLFF	TGTGCCAGCAGCTCCCGGGGAGCTGAGGAAAAACTGTTTTTT
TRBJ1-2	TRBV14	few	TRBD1	CASSQPGTGGRAGYTF	TGTGCCAGCAGCCAACCCGGGACAGGGGGACGTGCTGGCTACACCTTC
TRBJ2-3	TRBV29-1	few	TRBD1	CSVKPGQGGDTQYF	TGCAGCGTAAAACCGGGACAGGGAGGAGATACGCAGTATTTT
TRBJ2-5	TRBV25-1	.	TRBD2	CASSELPRLAGQETQYF	TGTGCCAGCAGTGAACTACCCAGACTAGCGGGGCAAGAGACCCAGTACTTC
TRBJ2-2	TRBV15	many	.	CATSRGTTEGNTGELFF	TGTGCCACCAGCAGAGGTACCACAGAAGGGAACACCGGGGAGCTGTTTTTT
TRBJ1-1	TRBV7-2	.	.	CASSLAILNTEAFF	TGTGCCAGCAGCTTAGCCATACTGAACACTGAAGCTTTCTTT
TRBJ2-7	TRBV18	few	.	CASSPDRTYEQYF	TGTGCCAGCTCACCGGACAGAACTTACGAGCAGTACTTC
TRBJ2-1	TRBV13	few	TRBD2	CASSLGTTANEQFF	TGTGCCAGCAGCTTGGGGACTACCGCTAATGAGCAGTTCTTC